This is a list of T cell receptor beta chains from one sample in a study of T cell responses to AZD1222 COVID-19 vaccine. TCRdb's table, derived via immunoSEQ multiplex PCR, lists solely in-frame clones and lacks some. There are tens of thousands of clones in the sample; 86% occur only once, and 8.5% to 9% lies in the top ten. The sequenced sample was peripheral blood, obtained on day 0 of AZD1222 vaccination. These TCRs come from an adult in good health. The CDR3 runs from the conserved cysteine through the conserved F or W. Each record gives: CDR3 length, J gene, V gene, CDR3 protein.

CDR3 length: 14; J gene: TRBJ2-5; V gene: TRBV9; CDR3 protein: CASSVGTSQETQYF
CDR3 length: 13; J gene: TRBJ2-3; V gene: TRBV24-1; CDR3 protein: CATSDFSTDTQYF
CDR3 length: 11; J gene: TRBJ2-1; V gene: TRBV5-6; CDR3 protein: CASSLLHEQFF
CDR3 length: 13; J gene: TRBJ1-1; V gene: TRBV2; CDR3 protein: CASSEQGGTEAFF
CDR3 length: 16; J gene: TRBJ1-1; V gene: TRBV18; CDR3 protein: CASSPYNRGMNTEAFF
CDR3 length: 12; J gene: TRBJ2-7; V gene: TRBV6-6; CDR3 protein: CASSPQTYEQYF
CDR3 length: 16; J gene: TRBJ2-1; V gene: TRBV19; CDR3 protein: CASSNTTSGVNNEQFF
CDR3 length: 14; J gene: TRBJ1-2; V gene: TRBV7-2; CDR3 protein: CASSPDRTLSGYTF
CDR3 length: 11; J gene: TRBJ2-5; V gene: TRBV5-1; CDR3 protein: CASSSQETQYF
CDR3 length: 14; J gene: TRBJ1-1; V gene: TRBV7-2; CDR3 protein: CASSPGTGYTEAFF
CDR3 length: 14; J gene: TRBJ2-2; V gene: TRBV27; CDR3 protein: CASSPMSNTGELFF
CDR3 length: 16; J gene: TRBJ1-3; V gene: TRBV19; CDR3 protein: CASSTNRQGRGNTIYF
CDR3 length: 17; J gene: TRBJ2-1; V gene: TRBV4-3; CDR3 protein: CASSRDSGLAGGGEQFF